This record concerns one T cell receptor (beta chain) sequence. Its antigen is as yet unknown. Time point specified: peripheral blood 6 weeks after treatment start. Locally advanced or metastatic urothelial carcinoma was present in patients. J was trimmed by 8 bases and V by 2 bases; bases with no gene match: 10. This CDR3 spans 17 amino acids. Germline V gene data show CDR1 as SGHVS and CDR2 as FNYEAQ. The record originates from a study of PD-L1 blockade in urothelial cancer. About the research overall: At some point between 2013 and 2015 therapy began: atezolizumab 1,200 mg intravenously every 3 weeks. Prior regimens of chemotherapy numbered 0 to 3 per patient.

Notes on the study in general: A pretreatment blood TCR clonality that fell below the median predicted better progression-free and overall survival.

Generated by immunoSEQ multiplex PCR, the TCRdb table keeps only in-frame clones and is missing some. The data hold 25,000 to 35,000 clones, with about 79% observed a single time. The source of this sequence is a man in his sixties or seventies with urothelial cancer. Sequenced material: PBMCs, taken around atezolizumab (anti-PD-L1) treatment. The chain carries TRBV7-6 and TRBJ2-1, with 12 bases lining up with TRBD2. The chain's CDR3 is CASSLPTSGGPGDEQFF. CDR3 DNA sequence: TGTGCCAGCAGCTTACCGACTAGCGGGGGCCCTGGGGATGAGCAGTTCTTC.